One and the same sample provided the 29 T cell receptor beta chains below, sequenced in a study of T cells in Graves' hyperthyroidism and ophthalmopathy. Amplified TCR beta CDR3 regions derived from RNA transcripts. First-round RT-PCR targeting the TCR CDR3 was performed with the HTBI primer set. Each CDR3 protein is one row after TCRdb ran MiXCR on the multiplex PCR reads. The profile shows about 380,000 distinct CDR3 sequences, less than 20% of them singletons. Sequencing was done on a sample of blood. Receptor source: a man younger than 35 with Graves' ophthalmopathy.

Of note for this clonotype: A much bigger clone sits one base away, suggesting this may be a read error. V is TRBV18 and J is TRBJ1-4, with D unresolved. There are 14 residues in the CDR3. Germline lookup yields CDR1 KGHSH and CDR2 LQKENI. The CDR3 nucleotides read TGTGCCAGCTCACCCAATTTAGGAGAGGAAAAACTGTGTTTT. This codes for CASSPNLGEEKLCF.

Ten or more counts support this clonotype. This chain connects TRBV18 to TRBJ2-5, with D tentatively TRBD2 (6 bases). Germline lookup yields CDR1 KGHSH and CDR2 LQKENI. This CDR3 region has 14 residues. The ends were cut back, 0 bases at V and 5 bases at J, with 10 bases in the middle. The DNA of the CDR3 is TGTGCCAGCTCACCACCGAGTGCGGGGGAGACCCAGTACTTC. It translates to CASSPPSAGETQYF.

This clonotype was counted ten times or more. J is TRBJ1-2 and V is TRBV12-3 or TRBV12-4; D possibly corresponds to TRBD1 (6 bases). V lost 1 base, J lost 4 bases, and 19 bases lay in between. The CDR3 spans 17 residues. The CDR3 protein is CASSLDVLQGSGYGYTF. CDR3 in DNA: TGTGCCAGCAGTTTAGACGTTCTCCAGGGGTCGGGCTATGGCTACACCTTC.

This clonotype was observed at least ten times. The chain couples TRBV18 to TRBJ1-5; D is ambiguous. The V gene lost 3 bases and the J gene lost 2 bases, with 8 bases spanning the gap. The CDR3 covers 14 residues. Looked up from germline, CDR1 is KGHSH and CDR2 is LQKENI. CDR3 nucleotides: TGTGCCAGCTCACCCGAGGCTCGCAATCAGCCCCAGCATTTT. Residues: CASSPEARNQPQHF.

The sample holds many counts of this clonotype. The chain has TRBV6-1 and TRBJ2-2; D not certain. There are 16 residues in the CDR3. Germline values: CDR1 MNHNS, CDR2 SASEGT. V lost 5 bases to trimming and J lost 0 bases, with 13 bases between them. The CDR3 is CASSRSGRTNTGELFF. The CDR3 nucleotides read TGTGCCAGCAGTAGATCTGGGCGTACGAACACCGGGGAGCTGTTTTTT.

This clonotype has just one count. The chain employs TRBV2 and TRBJ2-1, with TRBD1 as a possible D gene (5 bases). The germline gives CDR1 SNHLY, CDR2 FYNNEI. Trimming cost V 6 bases and J 5 bases, with 11 bases left between them. CDR3 length: 13 amino acids. This CDR3 is CASSVRQNNEQFF. The DNA of the CDR3 is TGTGCCAGCAGCGTTCGACAGAACAATGAGCAGTTCTTC.

This clonotype was found many times. V usage is TRBV12-3 or TRBV12-4 and J usage is TRBJ2-7, with 8 bases identical to TRBD2. This CDR3 region has 13 residues. Trimming cost V 5 bases and J 2 bases; bases outside gene matches: 2. The CDR3 bases are TGTGCCAGCAGTAGCGGGGGTACCTACGAGCAGTACTTC. The encoded protein is CASSSGGTYEQYF.

The V gene is TRBV30, the J gene TRBJ1-1; TRBD1 is a possible D gene (6 bases). The germline gives CDR1 GTSNPN, CDR2 SVGIG (reference sequence). This CDR3 has 13 amino acids. V lost 0 bases and J lost 11, with 16 bases in between. The CDR3 sequence is CAWSVVGGDGAFF. The CDR3 DNA sequence: TGTGCCTGGAGTGTGGTTGGGGGCGACGGTGCTTTCTTT.

This clonotype turned up a few times. V and J are TRBV7-9 and TRBJ1-4; D is uncertain. Trimming removed 5 bases at V and 0 bases at J, with 13 bases between. The CDR3 contains 16 residues. The germline V gene has CDR1 SEHNR and CDR2 FQNEAQ (reference sequence). CDR3 in DNA: TGTGCCAGCAGCCACCGGCTACCAACAACTAATGAAAAACTGTTTTTT. Amino acid sequence: CASSHRLPTTNEKLFF.

V gene TRBV29-1 combines with J gene TRBJ2-3, with D perhaps TRBD2 (6 bases). CDR3 length: 13 residues. Per germline, CDR1 SQVTM and CDR2 ANQGSEA. V was pared by 7 bases and J by 5 bases, with 16 bases between. In DNA, the CDR3 is TGCAGCGGGGGGACTTGGGCGAGAGATACGCAGTATTTT. This gives the protein CSGGTWARDTQYF.

The rearrangement links TRBV3-1 to TRBJ2-3, with D perhaps given as TRBD1 or TRBD2 (6 bases each). Germline CDR1 LGHDT, CDR2 YNNKEL (reference sequence). V was pared by 0 bases and J by 0 bases, with 28 bases between. The CDR3 consists of 22 residues. Written as DNA, the CDR3 is TGTGCCAGCAGCCAAGATCTGTGGTGGGGGGCTTCAAGTCGTAAGAGCACAGATACGCAGTATTTT. It specifies CASSQDLWWGASSRKSTDTQYF.

V gene TRBV4-1 combines with J gene TRBJ2-7; D is undetermined. Trimming removed 1 base from V and 6 bases from J, with 10 bases in between. There are 13 residues in the CDR3. Germline V gene data show CDR1 as MGHRA and CDR2 as YSYEKL. CDR3 sequence reads: CASSQVGVGEQYF. The CDR3, as DNA: TGCGCCAGCAGCCAAGTAGGAGTGGGCGAGCAGTACTTC.

This clonotype was seen repeatedly, ten times or more. V is TRBV18 and J is TRBJ1-1; D is undetermined. The CDR3 loop spans 14 amino acids. Trimming took 3 bases from V and 1 from J, leaving 9 bases between them. Germline V gives CDR1 KGHSH, CDR2 LQKENI. The CDR3 region is CASSPSVENTEAFF. The CDR3 region has the DNA TGTGCCAGCTCACCGAGTGTCGAGAACACTGAAGCTTTCTTT.

This clonotype occurred a few times. The V gene is TRBV15, the J gene TRBJ1-2; 8 nucleotides match TRBD1. V lost 1 base and J lost 2; bases outside the gene matches: 3. The CDR3 is 15 residues long. Per the germline V gene, CDR1 is LNHNV and CDR2 is YYDKDF (reference sequence). The CDR3: CATSRADRGNYGYTF. DNA of the CDR3: TGTGCCACCAGCAGAGCCGACAGGGGCAACTATGGCTACACCTTC.

This clonotype appeared many times. DNA of the CDR3: TGTGCCAGCAGTGAAGGTGCCGATGTTTGGGGCAATCAGCCCCAGCATTTT. Translation: CASSEGADVWGNQPQHF. The chain employs TRBV2 and TRBJ1-5; D remains unclear. The CDR3 runs to 17 residues. CDR1 and CDR2 (germline): SNHLY, FYNNEI. V was trimmed by 1 base and J by 2 bases, leaving 15 bases between them. Variable domain in full (rest from reference TRBV2 and TRBJ1-5): EPEVTQTPSHQVTQMGQEVILRCVPISNHLYFYWYRQILGQKVEFLVSFYNNEISEKSEIFDDQFSVERPDGSNFTLKIRSTKLEDSAMYFCASSEGADVWGNQPQHFGDGTRLSIL.

This clonotype appeared many times. The junction departs from the called germline gene at one end, perhaps through a read error. CDR3 loop: CASREGTNYGYTF. CDR3 coding DNA: TGTGCCAGCAGAGAAGGTACTAACTATGGCTACACCTTC. This chain connects TRBV2 to TRBJ1-2, with no clear D. The CDR3 contains 13 residues. Germline V gene data show CDR1 as SNHLY and CDR2 as FYNNEI.

This chain links TRBV6-1 with TRBJ1-1; TRBD1 might be the D (6 bases). Trimming left V 6 bases short and J 1 base short, with 15 bases between. Germline-derived CDR1 and CDR2 are MNHNS and SASEGT. This CDR3 region has 15 residues. The CDR3 reads CASSPLRGGNTEAFF. DNA of the CDR3: TGTGCCAGCAGCCCACTGAGAGGGGGGAACACTGAAGCTTTCTTT.

This clonotype was counted a few times. The rearrangement joins TRBV27 to TRBJ1-2; D might be TRBD1 (5 bases). V lost 10 bases and J 2 bases, leaving 11 bases between the germline ends. Germline CDR1 is MNHEY and CDR2 is SMNVEV (reference sequence). This CDR3 spans 12 amino acids. DNA for the CDR3: TGTGCCACTAAGGGGTTGAACTATGGCTACACCTTC. Translating gives CATKGLNYGYTF.

The sample holds a few counts of this clonotype. The chain couples TRBV28 to TRBJ2-1; the match to TRBD2 covers 9 bases. J gave up 8 bases and V 5 bases, and 1 base lay outside the gene matches. CDR3 length equals 12 residues. Germline CDR1 reads MDHEN; CDR2 reads SYDVKM. This chain's CDR3 is CASSKRGDEQFF. DNA for the CDR3: TGTGCCAGCAGTAAGCGGGGGGATGAGCAGTTCTTC.

This rearrangement joins TRBV19 to TRBJ1-1, with D hard to call. This CDR3 spans 13 amino acids. CDR1 LNHDA and CDR2 SQIVND come from the germline V gene (reference sequence). V lost 3 bases and J lost 6, with 11 bases in between. CDR3 sequence reads: CASSMGYRAEAFF. Written as DNA, the CDR3 is TGTGCCAGTAGTATGGGGTATCGGGCTGAAGCTTTCTTT.

This clonotype was detected once. V gene TRBV18 combines with J gene TRBJ2-7; TRBD2 aligns across 10 bases. J lost 7 bases, V lost 1 base, and 7 bases had no gene match. CDR1 and CDR2 (germline): KGHSH, LQKENI. This CDR3 is 15 amino acids long. In nucleotides, the CDR3 is TGTGCCAGCTCACCACTAGCGGGAGGAAGTGGGGAGCAGTACTTC. This sequence encodes CASSPLAGGSGEQYF.

This chain uses TRBV7-9 with TRBJ2-5, with 7 bases aligning to TRBD2. The trim removed 5 bases at V and 5 bases at J, leaving 11 bases unmatched. There are 15 residues in the CDR3. Per germline, CDR1 SEHNR and CDR2 FQNEAQ (reference sequence). The CDR3 nucleotides read TGTGCCAGCAGCCACGCCGTGGCGGGGGAGGAGACCCAGTACTTC. Protein product: CASSHAVAGEETQYF.

The CDR3 loop reads CASSEADGAGELFF. The CDR3 nucleotides read TGTGCCAGCAGTGAAGCCGATGGGGCCGGGGAGCTGTTTTTT. The gene calls are TRBV2 and TRBJ2-2; D uncertain. Looked up from germline, CDR1 is SNHLY and CDR2 is FYNNEI. Deletions cut 0 bases from V and 6 bases from J, with 8 bases between. The CDR3 sequence is 14 residues long.

The chain is built from TRBV5-1 and TRBJ2-7, with 8 bases lining up with TRBD1. J lost 3 bases, V lost 4 bases, and 3 bases had no gene match. Germline V gives CDR1 SGHRS, CDR2 YFSETQ. This CDR3 comprises 13 residues. The CDR3 bases are TGCGCCAGCAGCCGGGGACAGGTCTACGAGCAGTACTTC. Translation: CASSRGQVYEQYF.

The rearrangement uses TRBV9 and TRBJ2-3, with 8 bases identical to TRBD2. Germline CDR1 SGDLS, CDR2 YYNGEE. Trimming at V came to 1 base and at J to 6 bases, leaving 13 bases not matched to a gene. This CDR3 is 17 amino acids long. CDR3 sequence reads: CASSVRPSGPTGDTQYF. In DNA form, the CDR3 reads TGTGCCAGCAGCGTACGCCCTAGCGGGCCTACAGGGGATACGCAGTATTTT.

This clonotype was found many times. V gene TRBV6-1 combines with J gene TRBJ2-7, with D possibly matching TRBD1 (6 bases). Germline lookup yields CDR1 MNHNS and CDR2 SASEGT. There are 16 residues in the CDR3. Trimming pared 3 bases from V and 1 base from J, leaving 16 bases between. In DNA, the CDR3 is TGTGCCAGCAGTGACGCAGGGGAGAAACTTTCCTACGAGCAGTACTTC. It translates to CASSDAGEKLSYEQYF.

The V gene is TRBV5-5, the J gene TRBJ2-3, with D unresolved. The length of the CDR3 is 15 residues. Germline lookup yields CDR1 SGHKS and CDR2 YYEKEE (reference sequence). V was trimmed by 0 bases and J by 6 bases, leaving 14 bases between them. CDR3 DNA sequence: TGTGCCAGCAGCTTGGCGGTGTTCGGTGTGGATACGCAGTATTTT. It translates to CASSLAVFGVDTQYF. Based on the CDR3 plus reference TRBV5-5 and TRBJ2-3, the full variable domain is DAGVTQSPTHLIKTRGQQVTLRCSPISGHKSVSWYQQVLGQGPQFIFQYYEKEERGRGNFPDRFSARQFPNYSSELNVNALLLGDSALYLCASSLAVFGVDTQYFGPGTRLTVL.

The chain employs TRBV6-1 and TRBJ1-5; D call uncertain. Germline-derived CDR1 and CDR2 are MNHNS and SASEGT. The ends were cut back, 6 bases at V and 4 bases at J, with 10 bases in the middle. The CDR3 extends over 13 amino acids. The CDR3 DNA reads as TGTGCCAGCAGCCCGGCCGTGAATCAGCCCCAGCATTTT. Its protein is CASSPAVNQPQHF.

In its sample, this clonotype was seen a few times. The chain joins TRBV2 to TRBJ1-3, with D tentatively TRBD1 (5 bases). This CDR3 comprises 10 residues. The V gene's germline CDR1 is SNHLY and CDR2 FYNNEI. The ends were cut back, 5 bases at V and 9 bases at J, with 5 bases in the middle. The CDR3, as DNA: TGTGCCAGCAGTCAGGGCACCATATATTTT. This encodes CASSQGTIYF.